Sequencing of this T cell receptor beta chain was carried out in a study of blood T cell repertoires in COVID-19. Study-wide context: PBMCs, B-cell-depleted T cells, or T cells provided the cDNA or gDNA that made up the material.

Some clones are missing from TCRdb's copy, which holds only in-frame ones; the method was immunoSEQ multiplex PCR. Altogether about 300,000 clones are present, 75% to 95% being singletons, with the ten largest covering approximately 1.2%. Participant age was roughly 18 to 89 years, and participants resided in fewer than 25 US areas. Clinical history as reported by participants underpinned cohort assignment. The CDR3 runs 16 residues. This clonotype originated in a woman in her twenties or thirties who had recovered from COVID-19. Input material: PBMCs or T cells enriched from blood (not recorded which). The chain carries TRBV21-1 and TRBJ2-2; the table's D gene call, TRBD1, was not cross checked with the DNA. TRBV21-1 is labeled a pseudogene. CDR3 DNA sequence: TGTGCCAGCAGCAGACAGGGGAACACTAACACCGGGGAGCTGTTTTTT. It codes for CASSRQGNTNTGELFF.